This T cell receptor (beta chain) was recovered during a study of OX40 agonist ivuxolimab in advanced cancers. The junction had 10 bases not matched to a gene; V was cut back by 6 bases and J by 1 base. Germline CDR1 reads MNHEY; CDR2 reads SMNVEV (reference sequence). CDR3 length: 18 residues. The protocol was immunoSEQ multiplex PCR, while the TCRdb copy is restricted to in-frame clones and leaves out a portion. The table has tens of thousands of clones, 70% to 90% seen once. This clone showed up just once. The TCR was taken from an adult with an advanced solid tumor such as melanoma, head and neck, liver or kidney cancer. The genes are TRBV27 and TRBJ2-3, with 13 bases that match TRBD2. The sample consisted of CD4+ or CD8+ T cells sorted from blood, taken in a trial of the OX40 agonist ivuxolimab. For the CDR3, the DNA is TGTGCCAGCAGCCCCCAGACTAGCGGGGGGCGCTGCACAGATACGCAGTATTTT. It specifies CASSPQTSGGRCTDTQYF.